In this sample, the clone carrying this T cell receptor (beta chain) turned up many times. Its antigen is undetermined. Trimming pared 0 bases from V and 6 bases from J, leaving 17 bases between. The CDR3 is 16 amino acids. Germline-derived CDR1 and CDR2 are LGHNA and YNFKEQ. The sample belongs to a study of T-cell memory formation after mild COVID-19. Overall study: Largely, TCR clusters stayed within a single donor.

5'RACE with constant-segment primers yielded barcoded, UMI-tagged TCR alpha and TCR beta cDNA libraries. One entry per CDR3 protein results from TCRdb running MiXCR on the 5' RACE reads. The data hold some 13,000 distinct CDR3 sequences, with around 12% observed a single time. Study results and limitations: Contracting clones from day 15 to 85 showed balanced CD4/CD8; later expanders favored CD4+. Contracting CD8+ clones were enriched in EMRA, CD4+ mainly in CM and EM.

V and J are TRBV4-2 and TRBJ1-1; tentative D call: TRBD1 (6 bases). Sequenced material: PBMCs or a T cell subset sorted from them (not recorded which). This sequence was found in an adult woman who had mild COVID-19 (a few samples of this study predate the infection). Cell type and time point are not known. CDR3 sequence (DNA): TGTGCCAGCAGCCAAGAAACTGGTCAGGGGAGCGCTGAAGCTTTCTTT. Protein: CASSQETGQGSAEAFF.